This T cell receptor (beta chain) was observed in a study of blood T cells in healthy people across ages. Trimming took 4 bases from V and 2 from J, leaving 12 bases between them. The CDR3 loop spans 14 amino acids. The V gene's germline CDR1 is LGHNA and CDR2 YSLEER. It was with a sample-barcoded 5' primer and a J-beta primer mix that a second PCR of roughly 7 to 12 cycles was run. TCRdb independently ran MiXCR on the 5' RACE reads; one entry per CDR3 protein. The sample has roughly 2 million distinct CDR3 sequences, 49% seen once. This chain connects TRBV4-3 to TRBJ2-7; D perhaps matches TRBD1 (5 bases). The sequenced material came from blood. This TCR was sampled from a woman aged 35 to 49 in good health. In DNA, the CDR3 is TGCGCCAGCAGCCCCTCAGGCAGGGCCTACGAGCAGTACTTC. It encodes CASSPSGRAYEQYF.